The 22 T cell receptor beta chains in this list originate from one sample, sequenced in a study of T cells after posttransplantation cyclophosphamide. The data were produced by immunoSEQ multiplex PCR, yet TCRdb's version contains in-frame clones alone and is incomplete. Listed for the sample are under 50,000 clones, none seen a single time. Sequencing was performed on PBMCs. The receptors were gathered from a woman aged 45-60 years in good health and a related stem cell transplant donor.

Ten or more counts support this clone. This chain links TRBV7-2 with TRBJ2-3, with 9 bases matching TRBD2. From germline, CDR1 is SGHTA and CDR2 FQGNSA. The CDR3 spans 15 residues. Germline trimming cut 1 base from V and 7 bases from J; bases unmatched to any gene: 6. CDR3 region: CASSLGRAGGHTQYF. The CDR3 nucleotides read TGTGCCAGCAGCTTAGGTCGGGCGGGGGGGCATACGCAGTATTTT.

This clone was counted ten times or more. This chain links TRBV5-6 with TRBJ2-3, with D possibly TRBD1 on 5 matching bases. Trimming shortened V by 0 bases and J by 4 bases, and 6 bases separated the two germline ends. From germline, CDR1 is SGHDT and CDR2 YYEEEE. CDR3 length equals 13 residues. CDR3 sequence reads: CASSLDRSDTQYF. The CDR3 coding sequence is TGTGCCAGCAGCTTGGACAGGTCAGATACGCAGTATTTT.

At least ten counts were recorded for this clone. This CDR3 reads CASSSRDRSSYEQYF. CDR3 DNA sequence: TGTGCCAGCAGCTCCCGGGACAGGAGCTCCTACGAGCAGTACTTC. This chain uses TRBV7-2 with TRBJ2-7, with 8 bases identical to TRBD1. Germline assignment: CDR1 SGHTA and CDR2 FQGNSA. This CDR3 contains 15 residues. The trim removed 4 bases at V and 0 bases at J, leaving 5 bases unmatched. The whole variable domain, remainder taken from reference TRBV7-2 and TRBJ2-7, is GAGVSQSPSNKVTEKGKDVELRCDPISGHTALYWYRQSLGQGLEFLIYFQGNSAPDKSGLPSDRFSAERTGGSVSTLTIQRTQQEDSAVYLCASSSRDRSSYEQYFGPGTRLTVT.

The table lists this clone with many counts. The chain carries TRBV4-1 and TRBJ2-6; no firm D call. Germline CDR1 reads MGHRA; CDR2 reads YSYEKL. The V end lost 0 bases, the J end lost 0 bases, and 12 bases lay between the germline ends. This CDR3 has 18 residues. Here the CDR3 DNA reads TGCGCCAGCAGCCAAGATCTAACCGATTTCTCTGGGGCCAACGTCCTGACTTTC. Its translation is CASSQDLTDFSGANVLTF.

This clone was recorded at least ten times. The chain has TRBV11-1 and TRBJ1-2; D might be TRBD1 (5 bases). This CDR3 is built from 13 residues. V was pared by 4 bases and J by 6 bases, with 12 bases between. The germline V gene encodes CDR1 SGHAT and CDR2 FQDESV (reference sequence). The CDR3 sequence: CASSSTGWHGYTF. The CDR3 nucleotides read TGTGCCAGCAGCTCTACAGGATGGCATGGCTACACCTTC.

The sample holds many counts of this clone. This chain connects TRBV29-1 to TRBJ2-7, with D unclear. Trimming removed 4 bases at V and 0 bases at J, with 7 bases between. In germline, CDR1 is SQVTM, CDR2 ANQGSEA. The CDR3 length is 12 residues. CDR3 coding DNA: TGCAGCGTTGGTAGCAGCTCCTACGAGCAGTACTTC. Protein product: CSVGSSSYEQYF.

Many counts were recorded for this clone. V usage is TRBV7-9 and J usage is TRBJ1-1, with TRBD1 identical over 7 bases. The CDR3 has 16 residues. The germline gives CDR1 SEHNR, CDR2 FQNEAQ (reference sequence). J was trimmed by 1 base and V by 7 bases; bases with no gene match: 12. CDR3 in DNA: TGTGCCAGCACGGGGGCAACAGGGGCACCGAACACTGAAGCTTTCTTT. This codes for CASTGATGAPNTEAFF.

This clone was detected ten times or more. CDR3 in DNA: TGTGCCAGCAGCCCAGAGCGGGGGAGGAACACCGGGGAGCTGTTTTTT. It translates to CASSPERGRNTGELFF. This rearrangement joins TRBV7-3 to TRBJ2-2, with 8 bases aligning to TRBD2. CDR3 length: 16 amino acids. The V and J ends lost 5 bases and 1 base, in that order; junction bases with no gene match: 6. Germline CDR1 and CDR2: SGHTA and FQGTGA. Together with reference TRBV7-3 and TRBJ2-2, the CDR3 gives the full variable domain: GAGVSQTPSNKVTEKGKYVELRCDPISGHTALYWYRQSLGQGPEFLIYFQGTGAADDSGLPNDRFFAVRPEGSVSTLKIQRTERGDSAVYLCASSPERGRNTGELFFGEGSRLTVL.

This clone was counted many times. The DNA of the CDR3 is TGTGCCAGCAGCCAACCTGTGGAGTCCGCTATCGATGAGCAGTTCTTC. It is translated as CASSQPVESAIDEQFF. The chain recombines TRBV4-2 with TRBJ2-1; D not certain. V lost 2 bases to trimming and J lost 8 bases, with 19 bases between them. CDR1 is LGHNA and CDR2 is YNFKEQ in the germline V gene. CDR3 length: 16 residues.

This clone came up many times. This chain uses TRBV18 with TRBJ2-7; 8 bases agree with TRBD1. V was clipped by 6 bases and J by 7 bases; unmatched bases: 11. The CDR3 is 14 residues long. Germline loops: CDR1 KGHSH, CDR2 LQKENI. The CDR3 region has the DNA TGTGCCAGCTCCCCTGGGACAGGCGTATCGGAGCAGTACTTC. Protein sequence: CASSPGTGVSEQYF.

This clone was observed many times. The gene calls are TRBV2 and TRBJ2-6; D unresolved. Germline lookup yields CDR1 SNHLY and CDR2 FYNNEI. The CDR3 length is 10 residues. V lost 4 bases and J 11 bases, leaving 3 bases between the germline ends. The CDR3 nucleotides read TGTGCCAGCAGTGGCGACGTCCTGACTTTC. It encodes CASSGDVLTF.

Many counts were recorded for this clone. The chain's CDR3 is CASSSVRTEKNEKLFF. The CDR3 nucleotides are TGTGCCAGCAGCTCAGTGCGGACAGAAAAGAATGAAAAACTGTTTTTT. The chain recombines TRBV11-2 with TRBJ1-4; perhaps TRBD1 as D (6 bases). The CDR3 has 16 residues. Trimming took off 4 bases at V and 5 bases at J, with 17 bases between the two ends. The V gene's germline CDR1 is SGHAT and CDR2 FQNNGV.

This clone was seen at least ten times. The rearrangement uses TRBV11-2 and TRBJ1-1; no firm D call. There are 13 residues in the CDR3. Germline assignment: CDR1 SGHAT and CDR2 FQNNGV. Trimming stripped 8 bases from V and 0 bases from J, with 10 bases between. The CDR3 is CASGPSMNTEAFF. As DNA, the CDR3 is TGTGCCAGCGGGCCGAGCATGAACACTGAAGCTTTCTTT. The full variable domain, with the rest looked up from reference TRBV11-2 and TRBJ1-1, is EAGVAQSPRYKIIEKRQSVAFWCNPISGHATLYWYQQILGQGPKLLIQFQNNGVVDDSQLPKDRFSAERLKGVDSTLKIQPAKLEDSAVYLCASGPSMNTEAFFGQGTRLTVV.

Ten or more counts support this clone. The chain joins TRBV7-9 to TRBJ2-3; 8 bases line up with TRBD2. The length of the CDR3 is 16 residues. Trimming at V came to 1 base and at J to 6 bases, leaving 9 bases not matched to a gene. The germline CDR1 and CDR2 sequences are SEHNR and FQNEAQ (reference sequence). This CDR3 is CASSLGSGGVRDTQYF. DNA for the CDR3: TGTGCCAGCAGCTTAGGCAGCGGGGGCGTTCGGGATACGCAGTATTTT.

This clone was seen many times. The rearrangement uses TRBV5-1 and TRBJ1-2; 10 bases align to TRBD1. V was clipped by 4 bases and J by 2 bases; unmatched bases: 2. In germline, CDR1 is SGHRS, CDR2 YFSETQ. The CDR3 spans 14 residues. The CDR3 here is CASSPGQGNYGYTF. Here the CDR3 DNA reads TGCGCCAGCAGCCCGGGACAGGGGAACTATGGCTACACCTTC.

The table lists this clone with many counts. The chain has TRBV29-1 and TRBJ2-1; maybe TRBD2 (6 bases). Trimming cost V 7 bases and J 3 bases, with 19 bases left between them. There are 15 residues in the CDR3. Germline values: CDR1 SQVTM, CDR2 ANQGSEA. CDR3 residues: CSAPARGSHYNEQFF. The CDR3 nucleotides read TGCAGCGCCCCGGCCCGGGGGTCGCACTACAATGAGCAGTTCTTC.

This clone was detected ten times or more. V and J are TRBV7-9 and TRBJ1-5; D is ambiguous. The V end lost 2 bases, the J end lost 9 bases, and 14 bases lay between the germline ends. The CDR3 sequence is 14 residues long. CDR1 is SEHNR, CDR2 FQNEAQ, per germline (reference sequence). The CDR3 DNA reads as TGTGCCAGCAGCTTATCAGCGAGCCCTTCGCCCCAGCATTTT. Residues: CASSLSASPSPQHF.

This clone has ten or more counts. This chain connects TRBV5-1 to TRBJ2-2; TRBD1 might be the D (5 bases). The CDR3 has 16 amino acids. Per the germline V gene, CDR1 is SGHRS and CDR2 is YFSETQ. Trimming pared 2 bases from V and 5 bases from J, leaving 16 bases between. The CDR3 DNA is TGCGCCAGCAGCTTTATTGGGGCACTGAGGACCGGGGAGCTGTTTTTT. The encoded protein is CASSFIGALRTGELFF.

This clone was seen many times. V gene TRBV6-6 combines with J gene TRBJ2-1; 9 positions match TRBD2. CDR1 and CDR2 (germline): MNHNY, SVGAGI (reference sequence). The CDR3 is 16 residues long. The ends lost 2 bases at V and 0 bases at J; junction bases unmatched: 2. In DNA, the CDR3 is TGTGCCAGCAGTTACGGGCGGGGGGGCTCCTACAATGAGCAGTTCTTC. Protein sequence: CASSYGRGGSYNEQFF.

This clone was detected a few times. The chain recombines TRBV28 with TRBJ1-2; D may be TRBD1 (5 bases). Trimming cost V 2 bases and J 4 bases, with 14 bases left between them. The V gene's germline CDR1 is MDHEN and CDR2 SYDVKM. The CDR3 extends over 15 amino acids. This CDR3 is CASSLEHGGSYGYTF. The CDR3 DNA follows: TGTGCCAGCAGTTTAGAACACGGGGGTAGCTATGGCTACACCTTC.

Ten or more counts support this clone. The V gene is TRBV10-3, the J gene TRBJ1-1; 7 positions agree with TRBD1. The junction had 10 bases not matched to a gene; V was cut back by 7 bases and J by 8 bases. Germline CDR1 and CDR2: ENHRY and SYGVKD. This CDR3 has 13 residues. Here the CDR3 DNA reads TGTGCCATCAAAGAACAGGGGCCCACGGAAGCTTTCTTT. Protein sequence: CAIKEQGPTEAFF.

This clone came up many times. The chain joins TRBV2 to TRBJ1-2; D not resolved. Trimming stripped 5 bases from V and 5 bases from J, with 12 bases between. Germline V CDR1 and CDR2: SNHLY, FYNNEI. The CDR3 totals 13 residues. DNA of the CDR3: TGTGCCAGCAGTAGAGCTCCAAGTTATGGCTACACCTTC. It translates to CASSRAPSYGYTF.